This T cell receptor beta chain was profiled in a study of blood T cell repertoires in COVID-19. Study as a whole: Donors in the United States, Italy and Spain gave samples during acute or convalescent COVID-19.

Under the authors' procedure: How many nucleated cells were present was estimated from reference gene primer amplification. The method was immunoSEQ multiplex PCR; TCRdb's version includes in-frame clones alone and lacks a portion of them. That table supplies the V and J calls and clone size; D and trimming were determined from the DNA. The sample contains about 200,000 clones, 70% to 85% of which appear only once. This CDR3 comprises 14 residues. V was pared by 5 bases and J by 1 base, with 4 bases of the junction left unmatched. CDR1 and CDR2 from the germline V gene are SGHRS and YFSETQ. Sequences were obtained from peripheral blood. The TCR comes from a woman at least 80 years old with COVID-19, enrolled during active disease. The chain has TRBV5-1 and TRBJ2-5, with 8 bases matching TRBD2. The CDR3 spells CASRPGGAQETQYF. DNA for the CDR3: TGCGCCAGCAGACCCGGGGGGGCCCAAGAGACCCAGTACTTC.